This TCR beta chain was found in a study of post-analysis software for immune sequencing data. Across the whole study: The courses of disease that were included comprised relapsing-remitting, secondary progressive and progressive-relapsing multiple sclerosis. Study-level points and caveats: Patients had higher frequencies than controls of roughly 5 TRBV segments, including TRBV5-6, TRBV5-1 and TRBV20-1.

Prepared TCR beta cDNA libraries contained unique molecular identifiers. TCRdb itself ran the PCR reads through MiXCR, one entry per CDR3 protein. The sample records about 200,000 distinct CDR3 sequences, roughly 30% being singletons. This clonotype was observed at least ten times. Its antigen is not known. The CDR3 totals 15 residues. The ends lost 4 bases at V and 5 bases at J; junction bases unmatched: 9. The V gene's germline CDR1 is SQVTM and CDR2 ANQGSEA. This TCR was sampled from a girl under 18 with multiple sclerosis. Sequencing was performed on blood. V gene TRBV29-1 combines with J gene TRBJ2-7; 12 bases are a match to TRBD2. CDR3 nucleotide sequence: TGCAGCGTTGCACGACTAGCGGGAGTCTGGCACGAGCAGTACTTC. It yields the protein CSVARLAGVWHEQYF.